Below, 10 T cell receptor beta chains from the same sample are listed, as sequenced in a study of cytomegalovirus exposure and HLA in healthy donors. Both 60 Vbeta primers and 13 Jbeta primers went into the PCR. The table came from immunoSEQ multiplex PCR; TCRdb's copy has only in-frame clones and leaves some out. Of roughly 190,000 clones listed, about four fifths are singletons. Sequencing was done on a sample of PBMCs. The receptor set was obtained from a woman between 50 and 59 years old in good health and CMV-seropositive.

The V call is TRBV7-2, the J call TRBJ1-2; D not certain. V lost 2 bases and J 9 bases, leaving 13 bases between the germline ends. The CDR3 totals 13 residues. Germline V gene data show CDR1 as SGHTA and CDR2 as FQGNSA. Here the CDR3 reads CASSLFAGESYTF. The CDR3 bases are TGTGCCAGCAGCTTATTCGCAGGCGAGAGCTACACCTTC.

The rearrangement uses TRBV6-6 and TRBJ2-7, with no clear D. The CDR3 has 16 amino acids. Trimming took 2 bases from V and 5 from J, leaving 19 bases between them. Per the germline V gene, CDR1 is MNHNY and CDR2 is SVGAGI (reference sequence). The CDR3 sequence is CASSYPGSRGINEQYF. The DNA for the CDR3 is TGTGCCAGCAGTTACCCCGGCAGCCGAGGTATTAACGAGCAGTACTTC.

The gene calls are TRBV28 and TRBJ1-2, with 10 bases matching TRBD1. The CDR3 contains 15 residues. V trimming: 3 bases; J trimming: 4 bases; junction bases outside the gene matches: 5. CDR1 is MDHEN, CDR2 SYDVKM, per germline. As DNA, the CDR3 is TGTGCCAGCAGTTTGGGAGGGACAGGGGCCTATGGCTACACCTTC. This codes for CASSLGGTGAYGYTF.

The chain carries TRBV5-1 and TRBJ2-1; the match to TRBD1 covers 7 bases. The germline CDR1 and CDR2 sequences are SGHRS and YFSETQ. V lost 4 bases, J lost 8 bases, and 12 bases stayed unmatched. The CDR3 is made up of 15 amino acids. Here the CDR3 DNA reads TGCGCCAGCAGCAGGGGGCTACGGGGAAGCTATGAGCAGTTCTTC. Residues: CASSRGLRGSYEQFF.

The count of this clone is one. The rearrangement joins TRBV15 to TRBJ2-3, with D maybe TRBD2 (7 bases). Germline loops: CDR1 LNHNV, CDR2 YYDKDF (reference sequence). The CDR3 sequence is 21 residues long. Trimming left V 0 bases short and J 2 bases short, with 27 bases between. The CDR3 DNA reads TGTGCCACCAGCAGAGATAGGCGGACTAGGACTGCCAGGGGAGACACAGATACGCAGTATTTT. This gives the protein CATSRDRRTRTARGDTDTQYF.

V and J are TRBV5-8 and TRBJ2-1, with TRBD1 matching over 9 bases. CDR1 and CDR2 from the germline V gene are SGHTS and YDEGEE. J gave up 2 bases and V 5 bases, and 5 bases lay outside the gene matches. The CDR3 has 15 amino acids. The CDR3 DNA follows: TGTGCCAGCAGTCCCGGGACAGGGCCCTACAATGAGCAGTTCTTC. It is translated as CASSPGTGPYNEQFF. Full variable domain (outside the CDR3, taken from reference TRBV5-8 and TRBJ2-1): EAGVTQSPTHLIKTRGQQATLRCSPISGHTSVYWYQQALGLGLQFLLWYDEGEERNRGNFPPRFSGRQFPNYSSELNVNALELEDSALYLCASSPGTGPYNEQFFGPGTRLTVL.

The rearrangement joins TRBV18 to TRBJ2-5; maybe TRBD1 (5 bases). Trimming pared 1 base from V and 0 bases from J, leaving 9 bases between. This CDR3 contains 15 residues. The germline V gene has CDR1 KGHSH and CDR2 LQKENI. CDR3 DNA: TGTGCCAGCTCACCACAGGGGTCGTACCAAGAGACCCAGTACTTC. As protein: CASSPQGSYQETQYF.

The CDR3 reads CASSPSGVSYNEQFF. The CDR3 DNA reads TGTGCCAGTAGTCCTAGCGGGGTATCCTACAATGAGCAGTTCTTC. This chain connects TRBV19 to TRBJ2-1; 9 bases map to TRBD2. The ends lost 5 bases at V and 1 base at J; junction bases unmatched: 3. This CDR3 spans 15 amino acids. Germline values: CDR1 LNHDA, CDR2 SQIVND (reference sequence).

The chain is built from TRBV2 and TRBJ2-2; 8 bases line up with TRBD1. J was trimmed by 1 base and V by 9 bases; bases with no gene match: 10. CDR1 and CDR2 (germline): SNHLY, FYNNEI. The CDR3 length is 16 residues. CDR3 sequence: CASRTAQGVNTGELFF. The CDR3 DNA reads as TGTGCCAGTCGGACTGCACAGGGGGTGAACACCGGGGAGCTGTTTTTT.

The chain combines TRBV7-6 with TRBJ1-1, with 9 nucleotides matching TRBD1. V lost 1 base to trimming and J lost 2 bases; unmatched junction nucleotides: 11. Germline values: CDR1 SGHVS, CDR2 FNYEAQ. This CDR3 comprises 18 residues. The CDR3 DNA reads TGTGCCAGCAGCTTAGAGAGTAGGGTTACAGGGGGCAACACTGAAGCTTTCTTT. This sequence encodes CASSLESRVTGGNTEAFF. Supplemented by reference TRBV7-6 and TRBJ1-1, the full variable domain reads GAGVSQSPRYKVTKRGQDVALRCDPISGHVSLYWYRQALGQGPEFLTYFNYEAQQDKSGLPNDRFSAERPEGSISTLTIQRTEQRDSAMYRCASSLESRVTGGNTEAFFGQGTRLTVV.